This record looks at one T cell receptor (delta chain) sequence and its context. This clone was seen a few times. The specificity of this receptor is unknown. TCRdb has a much larger clone's protein, which differs at residue 17 from the translation of this DNA, likely because of a read error; what is shown is the protein translated from the DNA. Library generation was performed with multiplex PCR. Sequenced using an Illumina MiSeq. From each sorted gammadelta T cell sample, both TCR gamma (TRG) and TCR delta (TRD) chains were sequenced. Per the source publication's procedure: Clonotype tree plots, accumulated frequency of the top 20 clonotypes, diversity index (DI) and D75 metrics were included in the repertoire analyses. TCRdb reanalyzed the public reads with the CATT caller, and identical DNA sequences were merged afterwards. The authors' filters were not applied to this entry. The sample contains 45,000 to 60,000 delta-chain clones, about 2% of them found a single time. The top ten clonotypes cover approximately 25% of the sample.

Vgamma9/Vdelta2+ and Vdelta2-negative gammadelta T cell populations were flow-sorted from peripheral blood mononuclear cells for bulk TCR repertoire analysis. The entry originates in a study of γδ T cells in repeated Plasmodium falciparum infection (dated by TCRdb to 2020 to 2022). For the study in its entirety: In the natural-infection arm, Malian children exposed to intense seasonal malaria transmission were enrolled and compared against age and gender matched Australian children. Four controlled human malaria infections were administered to five or six malaria-naive U.S. adults over around 630 days by bites from P. falciparum NF54-infected Anopheles stephensi mosquitoes. Samples from controlled-infection subjects were taken at baseline, right before selected infections, and 21 days after each infection. The study looked at how repeated Plasmodium falciparum infection shapes the human gammadelta T cell repertoire, using both natural infection in Mali and controlled human malaria infection. Malian gammadelta TCR repertoires were analysed cross-sectionally during no-transmission periods and were analysed longitudinally across acute febrile malaria episodes. Study-level results and caveats: Waves of new clonotype selection in Vdelta2-negative, largely Vdelta1+, gammadelta TCR repertoires appeared to be driven by repeated controlled infections. Across time and infection, the Vgamma9/Vdelta2+ TCR repertoires showed a highly stable polyclonal makeup, with many TCRgamma sequences overlapping between individuals. Compared with the repertoires of Australian children, the Vdelta2-negative gammadelta TCR repertoires of Malian children appeared more clonally expanded, less diverse and less shared. Because the controlled-infection cohort was small, analysis of inter-individual variability in gammadelta T cell responses was limited. Generalizability was limited because the Malian cohort was drawn from a small rural village of predominantly one ethnic group.

CDR1 and CDR2 were assigned from the germline V gene as TSWWSYY and QGS. From the cysteine through the phenylalanine, the CDR3 covers 23 amino acids. Of all the DNA, just the CDR3 is kept, 69 bases in frame from base 1. Trimming takes 2 bases off V and 1 base off J; junction bases not matched to a gene: 25. Source material: gamma-delta T cells from blood. The chain is assembled from TRDV1 and TRDJ1, with TRDD3 matching 10 junction bases. Germline matching of the DNA provided the J gene here, since TCRdb leaves it blank. The clonotype originates from a pool of human donors (malaria-infected and uninfected, not separated). This receptor carries the CDR3 CALGELLPARGRGGIRGTDKLIF. The nucleotides are TGTGCTCTTGGGGAATTGCTTCCCGCGCGAGGGAGAGGGGGGATACGCGGCACCGATAAACTCATCTTT.